These 24 T cell receptor beta chains originate from one sample sequenced in a study of blood T cell repertoires in COVID-19. Repertoires were generated with immunoSEQ multiplex PCR, while TCRdb's copy carries only in-frame clones and drops some. The sample yields hundreds of thousands of clones, 70% to 90% seen once. Sequencing used PBMCs or T cells enriched from blood (not recorded which). The origin of the receptors is a woman aged 55-69 years in a cohort exposed to, infected with or recovered from COVID-19 (not recorded which).

The V and J genes are TRBV5-1 and TRBJ2-1, with 7 nucleotides matching TRBD2. CDR1 is SGHRS, CDR2 YFSETQ, per germline. CDR3 length equals 16 residues. V dropped 1 base and J dropped 1; count of bases not matched to a gene: 5. CDR3 protein: CASSLTGTISYNEQFF. For the CDR3, the DNA is TGCGCCAGCAGCTTGACCGGGACTATATCCTACAATGAGCAGTTCTTC.

The rearrangement links TRBV29-1 to TRBJ1-2; D is unclear. CDR1 is SQVTM, CDR2 ANQGSEA, per germline. The CDR3 spans 12 residues. CDR3 region: CTIGTANYGYTF. CDR3 nucleotide sequence: TGCACCATTGGAACAGCTAACTATGGCTACACCTTC. The complete variable domain, with remaining parts taken from reference TRBV29-1 and TRBJ1-2, reads SAVISQKPSRDICQRGTSLTIQCQVDSQVTMMFWYRQQPGQSLTLIATANQGSEATYESGFVIDKFPISRPNLTFSTLTVSNMSPEDSSIYLCTIGTANYGYTFGSGTRLTVV.

The rearrangement uses TRBV28 and TRBJ2-7, with 12 bases matching TRBD1. The CDR3 totals 16 residues. Trimming cost V 6 bases and J 6 bases; bases outside gene matches: 12. Germline loops: CDR1 MDHEN, CDR2 SYDVKM. The CDR3 nucleotides are TGTGCCAGCAGCCCTCCCCTAGGGACAGGGGGCCTCGAGCAGTACTTC. It is translated as CASSPPLGTGGLEQYF.

V and J are TRBV7-6 and TRBJ2-3; D is undetermined. Germline V gene sequence: CDR1 SGHVS, CDR2 FNYEAQ. The CDR3 length is 15 residues. The V gene lost 1 base and the J gene lost 2 bases, with 10 bases spanning the gap. This chain's CDR3 is CASSLVGHPTDTQYF. Written as DNA, the CDR3 is TGTGCCAGCAGCTTAGTGGGCCACCCCACAGATACGCAGTATTTT. Full variable domain (rest looked up from reference TRBV7-6 and TRBJ2-3): GAGVSQSPRYKVTKRGQDVALRCDPISGHVSLYWYRQALGQGPEFLTYFNYEAQQDKSGLPNDRFSAERPEGSISTLTIQRTEQRDSAMYRCASSLVGHPTDTQYFGPGTRLTVL.

The chain carries TRBV4-1 and TRBJ1-1, with TRBD1 identical over 8 bases. In germline, CDR1 is MGHRA, CDR2 YSYEKL. This CDR3 has 15 residues. Trimming cost V 5 bases and J 6 bases; bases outside gene matches: 11. DNA for the CDR3: TGCGCCAGCAGCATAACCAGGGGGCGCGGCGCTGAAGCTTTCTTT. It yields the protein CASSITRGRGAEAFF.

V usage is TRBV7-3 and J usage is TRBJ2-7, with 9 bases identical to TRBD1. Germline V gives CDR1 SGHTA, CDR2 FQGTGA. Trimming at V came to 0 bases and at J to 3 bases, leaving 3 bases not matched to a gene. This CDR3 comprises 15 residues. The CDR3 bases are TGTGCCAGCAGCTTAACCGCGGGACAGGGCTACGAGCAGTACTTC. It encodes CASSLTAGQGYEQYF.

The V gene is TRBV28, the J gene TRBJ2-7; 10 bases are a match to TRBD1. V was pared by 6 bases and J by 8 bases, with 7 bases of the junction left unmatched. CDR1 MDHEN and CDR2 SYDVKM come from the germline V gene. This CDR3 has 13 amino acids. The CDR3, as DNA: TGTGCCAGCAGGAGGACAGGGGGATTTCAGCAGTACTTC. Translation: CASRRTGGFQQYF. The complete variable domain, with remaining parts taken from reference TRBV28 and TRBJ2-7, reads DVKVTQSSRYLVKRTGEKVFLECVQDMDHENMFWYRQDPGLGLRLIYFSYDVKMKEKGDIPEGYSVSREKKERFSLILESASTNQTSMYLCASRRTGGFQQYFGPGTRLTVT.

The J gene is TRBJ2-1, the V gene TRBV6-4; D perhaps matches TRBD2 (5 bases). CDR1 and CDR2 from the germline V gene are MRHNA and SNTAGT. Trimming shortened V by 6 bases and J by 2 bases, and 17 bases separated the two germline ends. The CDR3 extends over 16 amino acids. For the CDR3, the DNA is TGTGCCAGCAGCCGGAGAAGCGGAAACCCCTACAATGAGCAGTTCTTC. It encodes CASSRRSGNPYNEQFF.

In this sample, this clone turned up once. The genes are TRBV4-1 and TRBJ2-3; D is possibly TRBD2 (5 bases). The CDR3 spans 14 residues. Germline V gene data show CDR1 as MGHRA and CDR2 as YSYEKL. V shed 4 bases and J shed 2 bases, with 10 bases lying between them. CDR3 sequence reads: CASSPTRLTDTQYF. Here the CDR3 DNA reads TGCGCCAGCAGCCCTACTAGGCTCACAGATACGCAGTATTTT.

This clone was seen only a few times. In DNA, the CDR3 is TGTGCCAGCAGTTTAGGACTACGGCCCCAGCATTTT. Encoded protein: CASSLGLRPQHF. This chain connects TRBV28 to TRBJ1-5; no definite D call. CDR3 length equals 12 residues. The ends were cut back, 2 bases at V and 9 bases at J, with 8 bases in the middle. Germline V gene data show CDR1 as MDHEN and CDR2 as SYDVKM. Full variable domain (remainder filled in from reference TRBV28 and TRBJ1-5): DVKVTQSSRYLVKRTGEKVFLECVQDMDHENMFWYRQDPGLGLRLIYFSYDVKMKEKGDIPEGYSVSREKKERFSLILESASTNQTSMYLCASSLGLRPQHFGDGTRLSIL.

The chain links TRBV28 to TRBJ2-7; 7 bases line up with TRBD1. The CDR3 consists of 15 residues. J lost 6 bases, V lost 5 bases, and 13 bases had no gene match. Germline-derived CDR1 and CDR2 are MDHEN and SYDVKM. CDR3: CASSPWTGGLLEQYF. The CDR3, as DNA: TGTGCCAGCAGTCCGTGGACAGGAGGTCTCCTCGAGCAGTACTTC.

This clone was seen just once. This chain links TRBV7-8 with TRBJ2-7; possibly TRBD2 for D (5 bases). This CDR3 is built from 20 residues. Trimming left V 1 base short and J 0 bases short, with 25 bases between. CDR1 and CDR2 from the germline V gene are SGHVS and FQNEAQ. The CDR3: CASSLELRSEGAHTSYEQYF. The CDR3 region has the DNA TGTGCCAGCAGCTTAGAGTTGCGAAGTGAGGGTGCCCACACCTCCTACGAGCAGTACTTC.

V usage is TRBV6-1 and J usage is TRBJ2-2, with D possibly being TRBD2 (6 bases). V shed 2 bases and J shed 5 bases, with 12 bases lying between them. Germline CDR1 reads MNHNS; CDR2 reads SASEGT. This CDR3 region has 15 residues. The CDR3 protein is CASSERGGVTGELFF. CDR3 nucleotides: TGTGCCAGCAGTGAAAGGGGCGGGGTAACCGGGGAGCTGTTTTTT.

CDR3 region: CASSFSGRVDTQYF. CDR3 nucleotide sequence: TGTGCCAGCAGCTTTAGCGGGAGAGTAGATACGCAGTATTTT. The J gene is TRBJ2-3, the V gene TRBV7-2; 9 bases fit TRBD2. V lost 3 bases to trimming and J lost 5 bases; unmatched junction nucleotides: 3. Germline V gives CDR1 SGHTA, CDR2 FQGNSA. The CDR3 sequence is 14 residues long.

In the case of this clone: The junction departs from the called germline gene at one end, perhaps through a read error. The CDR3 spells CSYRRGDTQYF. The CDR3 nucleotides read TGTAGTTATAGGCGCGGAGATACGCAGTATTTT. The V call is TRBV20-1, the J call TRBJ2-3; D gene uncertain. The CDR3 has 11 amino acids. The germline V gene encodes CDR1 DFQATT and CDR2 SNEGSKA (reference sequence).

The chain links TRBV30 to TRBJ1-2, with D possibly TRBD1 on 5 matching bases. V was clipped by 0 bases and J by 7 bases, with 18 bases between them. Germline CDR1 GTSNPN, CDR2 SVGIG (reference sequence). The length of the CDR3 is 15 residues. The CDR3 loop reads CAWSVQGVRVGGYTF. CDR3 nucleotides: TGTGCCTGGAGTGTACAAGGGGTTCGAGTTGGTGGCTACACCTTC.

The rearrangement joins TRBV3-1 (or the pseudogene TRBV3-2) to TRBJ2-1; 10 bases align to TRBD1. Germline lookup yields CDR1 LGHDT and CDR2 YNNKEL (reference sequence). V gave up 4 bases and J gave up 14 bases; unmatched junction bases: 14. The CDR3 runs 15 residues. The CDR3 reads CASSLGRARGQGEFF. The CDR3 DNA reads TGTGCCAGCAGCCTAGGACGGGCTCGAGGACAGGGGGAGTTCTTC.

This chain's CDR3 is CASSLGLVGGETQYF. Written as DNA, the CDR3 is TGCGCCAGCAGCTTGGGGCTGGTAGGGGGAGAGACCCAGTACTTC. The chain uses TRBV5-1 and TRBJ2-5, with a tentative D call TRBD1 (6 bases). V was shortened by 0 bases and J by 4 bases, with 13 bases between the two germline ends. CDR3 size: 15 residues. The germline gives CDR1 SGHRS, CDR2 YFSETQ.

This sequence joins TRBV18 and TRBJ1-1; D not resolved. V lost 0 bases and J lost 2, with 10 bases in between. The length of the CDR3 is 15 residues. In germline, CDR1 is KGHSH, CDR2 LQKENI. The CDR3 DNA reads as TGTGCCAGCTCACCACCAGGCGGGCCAAACACTGAAGCTTTCTTT. Its translation: CASSPPGGPNTEAFF.

The J gene is TRBJ1-2, the V gene TRBV19, with D perhaps TRBD1 (5 bases). This CDR3 has 15 residues. Germline CDR1 reads LNHDA; CDR2 reads SQIVND (reference sequence). V lost 5 bases to trimming and J lost 3 bases, with 16 bases between them. CDR3 sequence (DNA): TGTGCCAGTAGTCCAGGGTCCAAACGGGACTATGGCTACACCTTC. Its translation is CASSPGSKRDYGYTF.

The rearrangement links TRBV29-1 to TRBJ2-1; a weak D match, TRBD2 (6 bases). Looked up from germline, CDR1 is SQVTM and CDR2 is ANQGSEA. V lost 5 bases and J 9 bases, leaving 20 bases between the germline ends. There are 14 residues in the CDR3. The DNA for the CDR3 is TGCAGCGTTCACCGGAGCGGGTTCTATAGTGAGCAGTTCTTC. It translates to CSVHRSGFYSEQFF.

The rearrangement links TRBV5-6 to TRBJ1-3, with D perhaps matching TRBD1 (5 bases). With 0 bases removed from V and 2 bases from J, the gap between germline ends came to 12 bases. This CDR3 contains 16 residues. Germline CDR1 and CDR2: SGHDT and YYEEEE. CDR3 in DNA: TGTGCCAGCAGCTTGGGACAGTACGCCGCTGGAAACACCATATATTTT. Encoded protein: CASSLGQYAAGNTIYF.

This chain links TRBV4-1 with TRBJ2-2; D may be TRBD2 (5 bases). Germline CDR1 MGHRA, CDR2 YSYEKL. Between the trimmed V and J ends, which lost 0 bases and 7 bases, there was a span of 6 bases. The CDR3 extends over 13 amino acids. The CDR3 coding sequence is TGCGCCAGCAGCCAAGAGGGAGTCGGGGAGCTGTTTTTT. Translated, it gives CASSQEGVGELFF.

The V call is TRBV7-9, the J call TRBJ1-1, with 10 bases fitting TRBD1. Germline V lookup: CDR1 SEHNR, CDR2 FQNEAQ (reference sequence). The CDR3 consists of 15 residues. J was trimmed by 1 base and V by 4 bases; bases with no gene match: 3. CDR3 nucleotides: TGTGCCAGCAGCTCTGGGACAGGGGCGAACACTGAAGCTTTCTTT. This translates into CASSSGTGANTEAFF.